The 19 T cell receptor beta chains in this list originate from one sample, sequenced in a study of long-term antiretroviral therapy in people with HIV. Assay version v3.0 of immunoSEQ was used, and it was run at survey level. Here immunoSEQ multiplex PCR was the method, and the copy in TCRdb shows in-frame clones only, minus some. The sample lists about 6,700 clones, just under 75% occurring once. The sample was unsorted PBMCs, taken 0.1 years before starting antiretroviral therapy. The receptors come from a man aged 18 to 29 with HIV.

V usage is TRBV30 and J usage is TRBJ1-6; tentatively, D is TRBD1 (6 bases). V was pared by 5 bases and J by 5 bases, with 13 bases between. The CDR3 loop spans 14 amino acids. The germline CDR1 and CDR2 sequences are GTSNPN and SVGIG (reference sequence). For the CDR3, the DNA is TGTGCCTGGGCAGGGGCTCTGGATAATTCACCCCTCCACTTT. Residues: CAWAGALDNSPLHF.

The chain carries TRBV7-9 and TRBJ2-2; 8 bases align to TRBD1. The CDR3 totals 16 residues. V was pared by 3 bases and J by 4 bases, with 7 bases of the junction left unmatched. Germline V CDR1 and CDR2: SEHNR, FQNEAQ (reference sequence). The CDR3 sequence is CASSFRTGISTGELFF. As DNA, the CDR3 is TGTGCCAGCAGCTTCAGGACAGGGATAAGCACCGGGGAGCTGTTTTTT.

The chain employs TRBV6-1 and TRBJ2-7; 9 positions agree with TRBD2. V lost 1 base and J lost 0; bases outside the gene matches: 1. Germline assignment: CDR1 MNHNS and CDR2 SASEGT. The CDR3 is 15 residues long. DNA for the CDR3: TGTGCCAGCAGTGAAGATAGCGGGGGCTCCTACGAGCAGTACGTC. Translated, it gives CASSEDSGGSYEQYV.

The chain is built from TRBV6-5 and TRBJ1-5, with TRBD1 matching over 7 bases. Germline loops: CDR1 MNHEY, CDR2 SVGAGI. The CDR3 contains 14 residues. V lost 7 bases and J lost 4; bases outside the gene matches: 7. The CDR3 is CASIRTGANQPQHF. DNA for the CDR3: TGTGCCAGCATCCGGACAGGAGCAAATCAGCCCCAGCATTTT.

This rearrangement joins TRBV6-5 to TRBJ1-2; D gene ambiguous. The CDR3 is made up of 15 amino acids. CDR1 is MNHEY, CDR2 SVGAGI, per germline. V gave up 2 bases and J gave up 8 bases, with 18 bases separating them. The CDR3 here is CASSYAYGEGYGYTF. DNA for the CDR3: TGTGCCAGCAGTTACGCCTACGGAGAAGGCTACGGCTACACCTTC.

The genes are TRBV19 and TRBJ1-1; the D gene is possibly TRBD1 (5 bases). CDR1 is LNHDA and CDR2 is SQIVND in the germline V gene (reference sequence). The V gene lost 3 bases and the J gene lost 10 bases, with 24 bases spanning the gap. The CDR3 is 16 amino acids. The CDR3: CASSMVQGRGFLGAFF. The CDR3 DNA reads TGTGCCAGTAGTATGGTTCAAGGGCGGGGGTTTCTAGGAGCTTTCTTT.

This rearrangement joins TRBV5-8 to TRBJ1-5, with D perhaps matching TRBD1 (6 bases). Trimming pared 4 bases from V and 1 base from J, leaving 12 bases between. The germline V gene has CDR1 SGHTS and CDR2 YDEGEE. The CDR3 extends over 15 amino acids. The CDR3 DNA is TGTGCCAGCAGCCTGGAGGGGGTAAGCAATCAGCCCCAGCATTTT. The encoded protein is CASSLEGVSNQPQHF.

The chain couples TRBV28 to TRBJ1-1; D gene ambiguous. CDR1 is MDHEN, CDR2 SYDVKM, per germline. The CDR3 runs 14 residues. With 2 bases removed from V and 4 bases from J, the gap between germline ends came to 11 bases. The DNA for the CDR3 is TGTGCCAGCAGTTTAACCCCTTTGTCCACTGAAGCTTTCTTT. Its translation: CASSLTPLSTEAFF.

The rearrangement joins TRBV10-3 to TRBJ1-1, with 10 nucleotides matching TRBD1. The V gene end was trimmed by 3 bases and the J gene end by 1 base; junction bases not matched to a gene: 5. From germline, CDR1 is ENHRY and CDR2 SYGVKD. The CDR3 has 16 amino acids. The chain's CDR3 is CAISDFGTGANTEAFF. The DNA of the CDR3 is TGTGCCATCAGTGACTTTGGGACAGGGGCGAACACTGAAGCTTTCTTT.

This chain joins TRBV5-1 and TRBJ2-5; 9 bases map to TRBD1. In germline, CDR1 is SGHRS, CDR2 YFSETQ. The length of the CDR3 is 14 residues. The V segment lost 2 bases and the J segment 4 bases; nucleotides outside the gene matches: 3. CDR3 region: CASSLGQGSETQYF. The CDR3 coding sequence is TGCGCCAGCAGCTTAGGACAGGGGTCAGAGACCCAGTACTTC.

This sequence joins TRBV4-1 and TRBJ1-4; weak D call: TRBD1 (5 bases). CDR3 size: 15 residues. Deletions cut 2 bases from V and 4 bases from J, with 11 bases between. CDR1 is MGHRA, CDR2 YSYEKL, per germline. In nucleotides, the CDR3 is TGCGCCAGCAGCCAACCCGACAGAGATAATGAAAAACTGTTTTTT. Its protein product is CASSQPDRDNEKLFF.

V gene TRBV6-1 combines with J gene TRBJ1-5, with unresolved D. The CDR3 spans 14 residues. CDR1 and CDR2 (germline): MNHNS, SASEGT. V was pared by 1 base and J by 1 base, with 5 bases between. The CDR3 DNA sequence: TGTGCCAGCAGTGAAGGGGAGAGCAATCAGCCCCAGCATTTT. Translated, it gives CASSEGESNQPQHF.

The chain combines TRBV6-1 with TRBJ2-2, with D possibly being TRBD1 (6 bases). Trimming stripped 4 bases from V and 7 bases from J, with 19 bases between. This CDR3 contains 16 residues. The V gene's germline CDR1 is MNHNS and CDR2 SASEGT. Written as DNA, the CDR3 is TGTGCCAGCAGTGGCCAGACAGGCGGAAGTGTCGGGGAGCTGTTTTTT. Protein product: CASSGQTGGSVGELFF.

The chain uses TRBV27 and TRBJ2-7; TRBD2 might be the D (5 bases). Trimming cost V 11 bases and J 1 base, with 12 bases left between them. The CDR3 is 12 residues long. Germline V CDR1 and CDR2: MNHEY, SMNVEV (reference sequence). CDR3 in DNA: TGTGCCGCCGGACTGGGGTCCTACGAGCAGTACTTC. Amino acid sequence: CAAGLGSYEQYF.

J is TRBJ2-2 and V is TRBV7-3; the D call may be TRBD1 or TRBD2 (5 bases each). The length of the CDR3 is 13 residues. Trimming removed 7 bases at V and 6 bases at J, with 12 bases between. Germline CDR1 SGHTA, CDR2 FQGTGA. The CDR3 sequence: CASTQMGAGELFF. The DNA for the CDR3 is TGTGCCAGCACTCAGATGGGGGCCGGGGAGCTGTTTTTT.

This sequence joins TRBV11-3 and TRBJ2-2; 8 positions agree with TRBD1. Germline V gives CDR1 SGHNT, CDR2 YENEEA. CDR3 length: 14 residues. The junction had 4 bases not matched to a gene; V was cut back by 3 bases and J by 7 bases. CDR3 in amino acids: CASSFNRGIGELFF. The CDR3 coding sequence is TGTGCCAGCAGCTTTAACAGGGGGATCGGGGAGCTGTTTTTT.

This clone was seen a few times. The genes are TRBV4-2 and TRBJ2-2; D ambiguous. This CDR3 contains 16 residues. Germline V lookup: CDR1 LGHNA, CDR2 YNFKEQ. With 2 bases removed from V and 6 bases from J, the gap between germline ends came to 16 bases. CDR3 nucleotides: TGTGCCAGCAGCCAAACTCCCGCCCCGGAGCCCGGGGAGCTGTTTTTT. Its translation: CASSQTPAPEPGELFF.

The chain links TRBV4-2 to TRBJ1-5; D gene ambiguous. CDR1 and CDR2 (germline): LGHNA, YNFKEQ. Trimming cost V 0 bases and J 9 bases, with 15 bases left between them. CDR3 size: 15 residues. The CDR3 region is CASSQERASSGPQHF. The CDR3, as DNA: TGTGCCAGCAGCCAAGAAAGGGCCAGCTCCGGGCCCCAGCATTTT.

On this clone: Other DNA variants within this sample encode the same CDR3. This rearrangement joins TRBV7-6 to TRBJ2-7, with a weak D call TRBD1 (5 bases). The CDR3 extends over 13 amino acids. Germline-derived CDR1 and CDR2 are SGHVS and FNYEAQ. Trimming left V 5 bases short and J 3 bases short, with 11 bases between. The chain's CDR3 is CASSLGPNYEQYV. DNA of the CDR3: TGTGCCAGCAGCCTGGGGCCAAACTACGAGCAGTACGTC.